The rows below give T cell receptor beta chains drawn from one sample of a study of blood T cell repertoires in COVID-19. Data came from immunoSEQ multiplex PCR; TCRdb stores just in-frame clones and leaves some out. Among roughly 21,000 clones listed, 83% were seen once. The sequencing sample was made of peripheral blood. The receptors stem from a human donor in a cohort sampled during active COVID-19. Both conserved end residues are part of each CDR3. Fields, in order: clone size, J gene, V gene, D gene, CDR3 protein, CDR3 DNA. D genes are given only for firm matches. Size tells how often a clone was seen (once, few, many) or the class of an expanded clone, and some rows leave it out.

.,TRBJ1-4,TRBV2,.,CASRVRSELFF,TGTGCCAGCCGGGTACGTTCGGAACTGTTTTTT
.,TRBJ2-3,TRBV19,.,CASSPEDFNTQYF,TGTGCCAGTAGTCCGGAGGACTTTAATACGCAGTATTTT
.,TRBJ1-1,TRBV6-5,.,CASSPLQGNTEAFF,TGTGCCAGCAGCCCCCTCCAGGGGAACACTGAAGCTTTCTTT
.,TRBJ2-3,TRBV7-2,.,CASKIVRGTDTQYF,TGTGCCAGCAAGATAGTAAGAGGCACAGATACGCAGTATTTT
.,TRBJ1-1,TRBV10-1,.,CASSRGVNTEAFF,TGCGCCAGCAGTCGGGGGGTGAACACTGAAGCTTTCTTT
.,TRBJ1-1,TRBV2,.,CASRGGLNTEAFF,TGTGCCAGCAGGGGAGGGTTGAACACTGAAGCTTTCTTT
.,TRBJ1-1,TRBV11-3,.,CASTQGRSLSEAFF,TGTGCCAGCACCCAGGGGCGCTCCCTATCTGAAGCTTTCTTT
.,TRBJ1-5,TRBV7-8,.,CASSFSKGNQPQHF,TGTGCCAGCAGCTTTAGCAAGGGCAATCAGCCCCAGCATTTT
.,TRBJ2-1,TRBV11-3,.,CASSPGTSLSYNEQFF,TGTGCCAGCAGCCCCGGGACATCCCTATCCTACAATGAGCAGTTCTTC
once,TRBJ2-7,TRBV5-1,.,CASSLETGSEQYF,TGCGCCAGCAGCTTGGAAACCGGGAGCGAGCAGTACTTC
once,TRBJ2-7,TRBV19,TRBD2,CASSRSGVAGDWSSKAHSYEQYF,TGTGCCAGTAGTAGGTCCGGCGTAGCGGGGGATTGGTCCTCTAAGGCACATTCCTACGAGCAGTACTTC
.,TRBJ2-7,TRBV11-2,.,CASSRRQQSSYEQYF,TGTGCCAGCAGCAGACGACAGCAAAGCTCCTACGAGCAGTACTTC
.,TRBJ1-2,TRBV30,TRBD1,CAWGGQAYGYTF,TGTGCCTGGGGTGGACAGGCGTATGGCTACACCTTC